These 3 T cell receptor beta chains originate from one sample sequenced in a study of CD8 T cells in ankylosing spondylitis. Study-wide findings and caveats: For ankylosing spondylitis blood, a TCR beta motif of 7 or 8 highly homologous variants appeared characteristic.

Which antigens these TCRs recognize remains unknown. TCRdb independently ran MiXCR on the 5' RACE reads; one entry per CDR3 protein. The sample has about 540,000 distinct CDR3 sequences, about 13% seen once; the top ten hold under 7.5%. The sequenced material came from blood, either unsorted or a sorted T cell fraction (not recorded which). The receptors were sampled from a male donor with ankylosing spondylitis.

As regards this clonotype: A read error may explain this, as a much larger clone is one base away. The chain recombines TRBV12-3 or TRBV12-4 with TRBJ2-5; the match to TRBD2 covers 10 bases. The CDR3 contains 16 residues. CDR3 DNA sequence: TGTGCCACCAGTTTCCAAGCGGGAGGGCCCGGGGAGACCCAGTACTTC. Residues: CATSFQAGGPGETQYF.

The rearrangement joins TRBV5-1 to TRBJ2-7; TRBD2 aligns across 7 bases. This CDR3 spans 15 amino acids. CDR1 is SGHRS and CDR2 is YFSETQ in the germline V gene. This CDR3 reads CAVRWDYLFNYEQYV. The CDR3 DNA sequence: TGCGCGGTTAGGTGGGACTATCTTTTCAATTACGAGCAGTACGTC.

For the CDR3, the DNA is TGCGCCAGCAGCCTAAACTTGGCTAGCGGGAGGAATATGGTAGGTAATGAGCAGTTCTTC. Its translation is CASSLNLASGRNMVGNEQFF. This chain links TRBV4-1 with TRBJ2-1; 11 bases line up with TRBD2. The CDR3 has 20 amino acids. CDR1 is MGHRA, CDR2 YSYEKL, per germline. The J segment lost 7 bases and the V segment lost 4 bases, leaving 21 bases of the junction unmatched.